Presented here are 8 T cell receptor beta chains from one specimen sequenced in a study of blood T cell repertoires in COVID-19. Clones were read by immunoSEQ multiplex PCR, and TCRdb kept only the in-frame ones, dropping some. The table lists tens of thousands of clones, 70% to 75% of them singletons, with 18% in the top ten. The sequenced material came from peripheral blood. The receptors stem from a woman aged 50 to 60 with active or convalescent COVID-19.

The chain employs TRBV11-2 and TRBJ2-5, with 11 bases lining up with TRBD2. The germline V gene encodes CDR1 SGHAT and CDR2 FQNNGV. With 2 bases clipped from V and 2 bases from J, the junction kept 13 bases outside the gene matches. The CDR3 length is 19 residues. In nucleotides, the CDR3 is TGTGCCAGCAGCTTAACCCAGACTAGCGGGACGGGCGGTCAAGAGACCCAGTACTTC. Protein: CASSLTQTSGTGGQETQYF.

The CDR3 sequence is CASMGQGSSYEQYF. DNA of the CDR3: TGTGCCAGCATGGGACAGGGAAGCTCCTACGAGCAGTACTTC. V usage is TRBV3-1 (or the pseudogene TRBV3-2) and J usage is TRBJ2-7, with TRBD1 identical over 9 bases. Germline trimming cut 7 bases from V and 0 bases from J; bases unmatched to any gene: 4. Looked up from germline, CDR1 is LGHDT and CDR2 is YNNKEL (reference sequence). The CDR3 runs to 14 residues.

The J gene is TRBJ2-1, the V gene TRBV6-5, with 9 positions matching TRBD2. The CDR3 sequence is 15 residues long. V lost 5 bases to trimming and J lost 3 bases; unmatched junction nucleotides: 5. Germline CDR1 and CDR2: MNHEY and SVGAGI. This chain's CDR3 is CASSPRLAVYNEQFF. The DNA for the CDR3 is TGTGCCAGCAGTCCTAGACTAGCGGTCTACAATGAGCAGTTCTTC.

This sequence joins TRBV5-1 and TRBJ2-5; D is possibly TRBD1 (6 bases). Germline loops: CDR1 SGHRS, CDR2 YFSETQ. Trimming removed 4 bases at V and 5 bases at J, with 9 bases between. This CDR3 is built from 12 residues. Here the CDR3 DNA reads TGCGCCAGCAGCCACAGGGCGGAGACCCAGTACTTC. Residues: CASSHRAETQYF.

This sequence joins TRBV5-1 and TRBJ2-7; 8 positions match TRBD1. The junction had 5 bases not matched to a gene; V was cut back by 4 bases and J by 5 bases. CDR1 and CDR2 (germline): SGHRS, YFSETQ. The CDR3 contains 13 residues. The CDR3 loop reads CASSTDRVNEQYF. CDR3 DNA: TGCGCCAGCAGCACGGACAGGGTAAACGAGCAGTACTTC.

The V call is TRBV4-2, the J call TRBJ2-1; D possibly corresponds to TRBD2 (5 bases). CDR3 length: 16 residues. Trimming took off 5 bases at V and 3 bases at J, with 17 bases between the two ends. The V gene's germline CDR1 is LGHNA and CDR2 YNFKEQ. The CDR3 region has the DNA TGTGCCAGCAGCACAAATTTAGCGACTCTCTACAATGAGCAGTTCTTC. Translation: CASSTNLATLYNEQFF.

The gene calls are TRBV29-1 and TRBJ1-4; 8 bases match TRBD1. CDR1 and CDR2 (germline): SQVTM, ANQGSEA. There are 14 residues in the CDR3. The ends lost 6 bases at V and 8 bases at J; junction bases unmatched: 11. The CDR3, as DNA: TGCAGCGTAGACATACCTGACAGGGGAGAAAAACTGTTTTTT. This sequence encodes CSVDIPDRGEKLFF. Supplemented by reference TRBV29-1 and TRBJ1-4, the full variable domain reads SAVISQKPSRDICQRGTSLTIQCQVDSQVTMMFWYRQQPGQSLTLIATANQGSEATYESGFVIDKFPISRPNLTFSTLTVSNMSPEDSSIYLCSVDIPDRGEKLFFGSGTQLSVL.

The chain has TRBV30 and TRBJ2-1; 7 bases are shared with TRBD2. The trim removed 0 bases at V and 5 bases at J, leaving 16 bases unmatched. This CDR3 has 18 residues. In germline, CDR1 is GTSNPN, CDR2 SVGIG (reference sequence). CDR3 protein: CAWSVRIGTTLNNNEQFF. The CDR3 region has the DNA TGTGCCTGGAGTGTACGAATCGGGACTACCCTGAATAACAATGAGCAGTTCTTC.